The clone carrying this TCR beta chain was recorded only once. Its antigen is currently unknown. This sample is part of a study of OX40 agonist ivuxolimab in advanced cancers. Study background: Across the patients, intravenous ivuxolimab was delivered every 2 weeks at 0.01 to 10 mg/kg.

Generated by immunoSEQ multiplex PCR, the TCRdb table keeps only in-frame clones and is missing some. The repertoire holds tens of thousands of clones, 70% to 90% seen once, with approximately 1.1% in the top ten. Overall study results and limits: In general, CD8+ T cells held more expanded clones than CD4+ did, on average.

Unmatched junction bases numbered 5, after V lost 4 bases and J lost 4 bases. The germline CDR1 and CDR2 sequences are SGHNT and YYREEE (reference sequence). The CDR3 length is 15 residues. The sequence was collected from an adult with an advanced solid tumor such as melanoma, head and neck, liver or kidney cancer. V usage is TRBV5-4 and J usage is TRBJ2-1; TRBD1 matches at 10 bases. The input for sequencing was CD4+ or CD8+ T cells sorted from blood, taken in a trial of the OX40 agonist ivuxolimab. CDR3 nucleotide sequence: TGTGCCAGCAGCCAGGACAGGGGGGGGTACAATGAGCAGTTCTTC. The encoded protein is CASSQDRGGYNEQFF.